This T cell receptor (beta chain) was observed in a study of Ad26.COV2.S vaccination and SARS-CoV-2 variants. Sequencing was performed with immunoSEQ multiplex PCR; in TCRdb, only in-frame clones are kept and a portion is missing. Of 300,000 to 500,000 clones in the sample, about nine tenths were seen once. The CDR3 has 16 amino acids. Trimming took 4 bases from V and 2 from J; bases not matched to a gene: 6. CDR1 is SNHLY, CDR2 FYNNEI, per germline. Concerning this clone itself: Its antigen remains unidentified.

Findings of the study overall: Vaccinees reportedly had broad spike-specific CD8+ and CD4+ T cell responses. Relative to placebo recipients, vaccine recipients exhibited elevated spike-specific TCR breadth. Using TCR breadth and depth analyses may have led to underestimated total T cell responses.

Treatment: about 20 received Ad26.COV2.S at low or high dose, single or two shots; a few received placebo; per-sample allocation not given. Day 63 after the first injection of vaccine or placebo was the sampling time. Ad26 vector vaccine expressed Wuhan-strain SARS-CoV-2 spike. Sequenced material: peripheral blood, taken in a trial of Ad26.COV2.S vaccine versus placebo. This rearrangement joins TRBV2 to TRBJ2-7, with TRBD2 matching 12 bases. The sequence derives from a person aged 18-65 years who received the Ad26.COV2.S COVID-19 vaccine or a placebo. CDR3 bases: TGTGCCAGCAGTGGGGCTAGCGGGGGGGCCCCCTACGAGCAGTACTTC. It yields the protein CASSGASGGAPYEQYF.